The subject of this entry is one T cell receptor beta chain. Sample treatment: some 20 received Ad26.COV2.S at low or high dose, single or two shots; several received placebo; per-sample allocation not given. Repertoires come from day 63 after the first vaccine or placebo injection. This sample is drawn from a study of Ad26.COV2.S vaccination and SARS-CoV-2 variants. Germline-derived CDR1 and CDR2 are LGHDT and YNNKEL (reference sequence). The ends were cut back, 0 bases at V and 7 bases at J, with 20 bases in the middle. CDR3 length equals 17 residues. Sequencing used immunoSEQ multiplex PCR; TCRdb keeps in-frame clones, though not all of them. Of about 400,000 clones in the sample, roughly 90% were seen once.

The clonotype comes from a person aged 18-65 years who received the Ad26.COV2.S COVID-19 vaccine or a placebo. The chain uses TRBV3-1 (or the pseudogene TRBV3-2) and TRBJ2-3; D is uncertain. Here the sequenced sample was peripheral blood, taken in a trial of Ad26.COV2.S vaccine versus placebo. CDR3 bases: TGTGCCAGCAGCCAAGATCGCGGAGTAGCTTCGTTGAATACGCAGTATTTT. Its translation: CASSQDRGVASLNTQYF.